The rows below give T cell receptor beta chains drawn from one sample of a study of blood T cell repertoires in COVID-19. Profiled with immunoSEQ multiplex PCR; TCRdb holds only in-frame clones, not every one. The sample yields over 200,000 clones, roughly nine tenths seen once. Sequencing input: peripheral blood. The receptors originated from a man in his sixties with COVID-19, enrolled during active disease. CDR3s include the opening cysteine and the closing phenylalanine or tryptophan. D genes are given only for firm matches. Rows may omit the clone size; those that give it use once, few, many or a size class.

NA	TRBV7-9	NA	TRBJ2-7	CASMLGAQSYEQYF	TGTGCCAGCATGCTAGGGGCCCAGTCCTACGAGCAGTACTTC
NA	TRBV5-1	NA	TRBJ2-1	CASSPTVGANNEQFF	TGCGCCAGCAGCCCCACCGTGGGGGCCAACAATGAGCAGTTCTTC
NA	TRBV7-9	NA	TRBJ1-6	CASSLVGAENSPLHF	TGTGCCAGCAGCTTAGTAGGGGCCGAAAATTCACCCCTCCACTTT
NA	TRBV25-1	NA	TRBJ1-2	CASSDPTGKDTF	TGTGCCAGCAGTGACCCCACAGGGAAGGACACCTTC
TRBD2	TRBV5-4	NA	TRBJ2-3	CASSIQRGSSTDTQYF	TGTGCCAGCAGCATCCAGCGGGGATCTAGCACAGATACGCAGTATTTT
TRBD1	TRBV5-6	NA	TRBJ1-2	CASRLMTGGVRNGYTF	TGTGCCAGCAGACTGATGACAGGGGGCGTTCGTAATGGCTACACCTTC
NA	TRBV7-3	NA	TRBJ2-3	CASSLRGQTAGTDTQYF	TGTGCCAGCAGCTTAAGAGGACAGACGGCGGGCACAGATACGCAGTATTTT
NA	TRBV7-9	many	TRBJ1-1	CASSLDRMNTEAFF	TGTGCCAGCAGCTTAGACAGGATGAACACTGAAGCTTTCTTT
NA	TRBV11-2	NA	TRBJ1-1	CASSGNRVAAFF	TGTGCCAGCAGCGGTAACAGGGTGGCAGCTTTCTTT
TRBD2	TRBV11-2	NA	TRBJ2-1	CASSLPRTSGIRNNEQFF	TGTGCCAGCAGCTTACCGCGGACTAGCGGGATTAGAAACAATGAGCAGTTCTTC
TRBD2	TRBV19	NA	TRBJ2-7	CASSPAQKTSHSYEQYF	TGTGCCAGTTCCCCGGCCCAAAAGACTAGCCACTCCTACGAGCAGTACTTC
TRBD2	TRBV4-2	once	TRBJ2-3	CASSPGLAEDTQYF	TGTGCCAGCAGCCCGGGACTAGCGGAAGATACGCAGTATTTT
NA	TRBV4-1	NA	TRBJ1-4	CASSQVWETPSGKLFF	TGCGCCAGCAGCCAAGTATGGGAGACCCCCTCGGGAAAACTGTTTTTT
NA	TRBV11-1	NA	TRBJ2-7	CASSLARGDEQYF	TGTGCCAGCAGCTTAGCGAGAGGTGACGAGCAGTACTTC
NA	TRBV5-1	NA	TRBJ1-3	CASSSGHSISGNTIYF	TGCGCCAGCAGCTCAGGGCACAGTATCTCTGGAAACACCATATATTTT
TRBD1	TRBV9	NA	TRBJ1-1	CASSAWDSSNTEAFF	TGTGCCAGCAGCGCCTGGGACAGCAGTAACACTGAAGCTTTCTTT
TRBD1	TRBV5-1	NA	TRBJ2-7	CASSRQGGYEQYF	TGCGCCAGCAGCCGACAGGGTGGCTACGAGCAGTACTTC
TRBD1	TRBV7-2	NA	TRBJ2-2	CASSRQGAGTGELFF	TGTGCCAGCAGTCGACAGGGGGCGGGCACCGGGGAGCTGTTTTTT
NA	TRBV19	NA	TRBJ2-3	CASSIGTEVRTHTQYF	TGTGCCAGTAGTATAGGGACAGAAGTAAGGACCCATACGCAGTATTTT
NA	TRBV3-1/TRBV3-2	NA	TRBJ2-7	CASSQDPGLGSYEQYF	TGTGCCAGCAGCCAAGATCCCGGGTTGGGCTCCTACGAGCAGTACTTC
TRBD2	TRBV28	NA	TRBJ2-7	CASSLGGRPYEQYF	TGTGCCAGCAGTTTAGGCGGGAGACCCTACGAGCAGTACTTC
TRBD2	TRBV5-1	few	TRBJ2-7	CASSLLAGPSGSYEQYF	TGCGCCAGCAGCTTACTAGCGGGACCCTCAGGCTCCTACGAGCAGTACTTC
NA	TRBV28	NA	TRBJ1-2	CASSTIPRGNGYTF	TGTGCCAGCAGTACAATTCCTCGAGGGAATGGCTACACCTTC
NA	TRBV19	NA	TRBJ2-2	CASSMVQNTGELFF	TGTGCCAGTAGTATGGTACAGAACACCGGGGAGCTGTTTTTT
TRBD1	TRBV5-1	NA	TRBJ2-2	CASSRDREDGELFF	TGCGCCAGCAGCAGGGACAGGGAGGACGGGGAGCTGTTTTTT
NA	TRBV14	NA	TRBJ1-1	CASSHTPGNTEAFF	TGTGCCAGCAGCCATACCCCGGGGAACACTGAAGCTTTCTTT
NA	TRBV24-1	NA	TRBJ1-2	CATLYGYTF	TGTGCCACCCTTTATGGCTACACCTTC
TRBD1	TRBV2	NA	TRBJ2-2	CASRGDRGFAGELFF	TGTGCCAGCAGGGGGGACAGGGGTTTCGCCGGGGAGCTGTTTTTT
TRBD1	TRBV5-8	NA	TRBJ1-1	CASSLGAGGYTEAFF	TGTGCCAGCAGCTTAGGGGCAGGGGGGTACACTGAAGCTTTCTTT
NA	TRBV7-3	NA	TRBJ2-7	CASSLGRGAYEQYF	TGTGCCAGCAGCTTAGGGCGGGGCGCCTACGAGCAGTACTTC
TRBD2	TRBV3-1/TRBV3-2	NA	TRBJ2-1	CASRGGSGAYNEQFF	TGTGCCAGCAGAGGGGGTAGCGGGGCATACAATGAGCAGTTCTTC
TRBD1	TRBV9	NA	TRBJ1-6	CASSVEAGGSPLHF	TGTGCCAGCAGCGTAGAAGCAGGGGGTTCACCCCTCCACTTT
NA	TRBV6-5	NA	TRBJ2-7	CASSYSPRDEQYF	TGTGCCAGCAGTTACTCCCCCCGGGACGAGCAGTACTTC
TRBD1	TRBV30	few	TRBJ2-7	CAWSAGQALGEQYF	TGTGCCTGGAGTGCGGGACAGGCTCTGGGCGAGCAGTACTTC
TRBD2	TRBV10-3	NA	TRBJ2-7	CAISERAGVKSYEQYF	TGTGCCATCAGTGAAAGGGCGGGGGTCAAATCCTACGAGCAGTACTTC
TRBD1	TRBV6-5	NA	TRBJ1-2	CASSYSPGTGAGYTF	TGTGCCAGCAGTTACTCGCCCGGGACAGGGGCAGGCTACACCTTC
NA	TRBV3-1/TRBV3-2	NA	TRBJ1-2	CASSQGRRDYGYTF	TGTGCCAGCAGCCAAGGCCGTCGGGACTATGGCTACACCTTC
TRBD1	TRBV5-1	NA	TRBJ1-2	CAGRPGTENYGYTF	TGCGCCGGGCGCCCGGGGACAGAGAACTATGGCTACACCTTC
NA	TRBV7-8	NA	TRBJ1-5	CASSLQGNQPQHF	TGTGCCAGCAGCCTACAGGGCAATCAGCCCCAGCATTTT
TRBD2	TRBV4-3	NA	TRBJ2-7	CASSQEGGRAYEQYF	TGCGCCAGCAGCCAGGAGGGCGGGAGGGCCTACGAGCAGTACTTC
NA	TRBV7-3	NA	TRBJ2-3	CASSPQTSTDTQYF	TGTGCCAGCAGCCCCCAAACTAGCACAGATACGCAGTATTTT
NA	TRBV27	NA	TRBJ2-1	CASSLPNNEQFF	TGTGCCAGCAGTTTACCCAACAATGAGCAGTTCTTC
NA	TRBV6-6	NA	TRBJ2-7	CASSYSSGVGEQYF	TGTGCCAGCAGTTACTCCTCGGGGGTTGGCGAGCAGTACTTC
NA	TRBV7-2	NA	TRBJ1-2	CASSLGPEGADYGYTF	TGTGCCAGCAGCTTAGGCCCTGAAGGGGCCGACTATGGCTACACCTTC
TRBD1	TRBV7-9	NA	TRBJ2-5	CASSSPGTGLETQYF	TGTGCCAGCAGCTCCCCTGGGACAGGGTTAGAGACCCAGTACTTC
NA	TRBV3-1/TRBV3-2	NA	TRBJ1-5	CASSQVAGTGQPQHF	TGTGCCAGCAGCCAAGTAGCGGGTACCGGTCAGCCCCAGCATTTT
NA	TRBV19	once	TRBJ2-7	CATYPREAYEQYF	TGTGCCACTTACCCCCGGGAAGCATACGAGCAGTACTTC
TRBD1	TRBV5-1	NA	TRBJ2-1	CASSPAADRVDNEQFF	TGCGCCAGCAGCCCGGCCGCGGACAGGGTTGACAATGAGCAGTTCTTC
NA	TRBV27	NA	TRBJ2-1	CASSRGTAYNEQFF	TGTGCCAGCAGTCGGGGGACAGCGTACAATGAGCAGTTCTTC
NA	TRBV5-1	NA	TRBJ1-1	CASSLDTVQAFF	TGCGCCAGCAGCTTGGACACAGTCCAAGCTTTCTTT
TRBD1	TRBV7-8	NA	TRBJ1-1	CASSLAKGQGTEAFF	TGTGCCAGCAGCTTAGCGAAGGGACAGGGCACTGAAGCTTTCTTT
TRBD1	TRBV6-5	NA	TRBJ1-6	CASSITGDNSPLHF	TGTGCCAGCAGTATTACAGGGGATAATTCACCCCTCCACTTT
TRBD2	TRBV7-9	NA	TRBJ2-2	CASSFGLAGGRTGELFF	TGTGCCAGCAGCTTTGGACTAGCGGGAGGACGGACCGGGGAGCTGTTTTTT
NA	TRBV21-1	NA	TRBJ1-1	CASSKSRPGSEAFF	TGTGCCAGCAGCAAATCCCGCCCTGGGAGTGAAGCTTTCTTT
TRBD1	TRBV27	NA	TRBJ1-4	CASSLSGTVTNEKLFF	TGTGCCAGCAGTTTATCCGGGACAGTAACTAATGAAAAACTGTTTTTT
NA	TRBV28	NA	TRBJ2-2	CATTVSRIRELFF	TGTGCCACCACAGTTTCCAGGATTCGGGAGCTGTTTTTT
TRBD2	TRBV11-2	NA	TRBJ2-2	CASSLQAGTSTGELFF	TGTGCCAGCAGCCTTCAAGCGGGGACTAGCACCGGGGAGCTGTTTTTT
NA	TRBV3-1/TRBV3-2	few	TRBJ1-1	CASSRNRANTEAFF	TGTGCCAGCAGCCGTAACAGGGCCAACACTGAAGCTTTCTTT
NA	TRBV30	NA	TRBJ1-5	CAWSVRDNQPQHF	TGTGCCTGGAGTGTGCGCGACAATCAGCCCCAGCATTTT
TRBD1	TRBV28	NA	TRBJ2-7	CASRPTGVVEQYF	TGTGCCAGCAGACCCACAGGGGTGGTTGAGCAGTACTTC